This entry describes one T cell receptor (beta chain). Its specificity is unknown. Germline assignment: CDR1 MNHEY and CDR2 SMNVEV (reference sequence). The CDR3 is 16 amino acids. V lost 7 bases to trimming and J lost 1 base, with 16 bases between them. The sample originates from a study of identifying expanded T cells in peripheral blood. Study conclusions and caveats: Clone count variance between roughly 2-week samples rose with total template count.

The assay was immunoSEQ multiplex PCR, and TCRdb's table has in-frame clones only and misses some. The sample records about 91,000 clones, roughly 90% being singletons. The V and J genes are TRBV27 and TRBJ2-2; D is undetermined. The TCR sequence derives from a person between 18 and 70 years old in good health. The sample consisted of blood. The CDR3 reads CASTSPTTENTGELFF. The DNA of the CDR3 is TGTGCCAGCACTAGTCCCACGACTGAGAACACCGGGGAGCTGTTTTTT.